The source of this TCR beta chain is a study of PD-1 blockade in classical Hodgkin lymphoma. Sample time point: cycle 4 day 1 (C4D1), after more than five weeks of nivolumab. Brentuximab vedotin exposure varied among the patients, all of whom had relapsed after autologous stem cell transplantation. Generated by immunoSEQ multiplex PCR, the TCRdb table keeps only in-frame clones and is missing some. Of tens of thousands of clones listed, approximately 80% were seen once; the top ten hold 19%. The receptor comes from a human donor with classical Hodgkin lymphoma. The specimen was peripheral blood mononuclear cells (PBMCs), collected before the fourth cycle of nivolumab.

The CDR3 loop reads CASSLSTGGNTIYF. In nucleotides, the CDR3 is TGTGCCAGCAGTTTGTCGACAGGGGGAAACACCATATATTTT. This sequence joins TRBV28 and TRBJ1-3, with 7 bases matching TRBD1. The germline gives CDR1 MDHEN, CDR2 SYDVKM. With 3 bases clipped from V and 4 bases from J, the junction kept 3 bases outside the gene matches. The CDR3 extends over 14 amino acids.